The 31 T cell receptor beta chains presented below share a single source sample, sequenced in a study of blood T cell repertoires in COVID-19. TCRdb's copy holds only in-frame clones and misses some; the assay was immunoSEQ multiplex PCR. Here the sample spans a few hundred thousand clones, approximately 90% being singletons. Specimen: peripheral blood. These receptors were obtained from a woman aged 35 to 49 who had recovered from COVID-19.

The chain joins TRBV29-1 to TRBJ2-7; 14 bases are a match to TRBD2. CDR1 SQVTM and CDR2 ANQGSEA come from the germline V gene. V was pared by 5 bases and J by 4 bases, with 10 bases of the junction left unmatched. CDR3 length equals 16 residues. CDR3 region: CSVKGGTSGSLYEQYF. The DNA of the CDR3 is TGCAGCGTTAAGGGGGGGACTAGCGGGAGTCTTTACGAGCAGTACTTC.

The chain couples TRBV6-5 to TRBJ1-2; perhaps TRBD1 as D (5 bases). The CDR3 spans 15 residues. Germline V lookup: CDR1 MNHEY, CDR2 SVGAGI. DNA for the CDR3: TGTGGGGCCCGCGGGGGAATCTCCCTTAACTATGGCTACACCTTC. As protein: CGARGGISLNYGYTF.

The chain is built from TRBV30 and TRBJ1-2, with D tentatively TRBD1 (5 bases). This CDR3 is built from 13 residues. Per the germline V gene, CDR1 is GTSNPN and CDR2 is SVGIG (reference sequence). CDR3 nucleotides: TGTAACATTACGGGCAGGGTGGGGTATGGCTACACCTTC. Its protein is CNITGRVGYGYTF.

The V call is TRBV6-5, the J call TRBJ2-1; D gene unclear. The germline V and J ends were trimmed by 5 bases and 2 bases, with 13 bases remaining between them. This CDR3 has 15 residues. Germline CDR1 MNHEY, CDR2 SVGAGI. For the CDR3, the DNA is TGTGCCAGCAGTACACACTGGGCGCCCTACAATGAGCAGTTCTTC. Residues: CASSTHWAPYNEQFF.

The CDR3 sequence: CASSPPTTNSYEQYF. CDR3 DNA: TGTGCCAGCTCACCACCCACTACAAACTCCTACGAGCAGTACTTC. The chain is built from TRBV18 and TRBJ2-7, with no clear D. The CDR3 loop spans 15 amino acids. V gave up 0 bases and J gave up 0 bases, with 9 bases separating them. The V gene's germline CDR1 is KGHSH and CDR2 LQKENI.

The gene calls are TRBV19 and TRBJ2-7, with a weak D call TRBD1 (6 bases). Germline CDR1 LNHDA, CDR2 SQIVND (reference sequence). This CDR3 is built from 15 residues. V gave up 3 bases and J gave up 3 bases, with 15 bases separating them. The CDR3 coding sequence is TGTGCCAGTAGTATTCAGGGGCCTGGAGTCTACGAGCAGTACTTC. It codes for CASSIQGPGVYEQYF.

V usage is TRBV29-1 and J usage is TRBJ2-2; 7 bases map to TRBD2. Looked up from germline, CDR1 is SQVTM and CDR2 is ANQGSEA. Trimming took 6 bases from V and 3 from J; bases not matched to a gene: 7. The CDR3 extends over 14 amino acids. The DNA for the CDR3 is TGCAGCGTCCCCGGGGGGACTCACACCGGGGAGCTGTTTTTT. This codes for CSVPGGTHTGELFF.

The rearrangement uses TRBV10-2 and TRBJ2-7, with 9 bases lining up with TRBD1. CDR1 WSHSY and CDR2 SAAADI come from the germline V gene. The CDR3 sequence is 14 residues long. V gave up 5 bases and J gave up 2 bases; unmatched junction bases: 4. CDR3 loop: CASSPDRGPYEQYV. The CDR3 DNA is TGCGCCAGCAGTCCGGACAGGGGCCCCTACGAGCAGTACGTC.

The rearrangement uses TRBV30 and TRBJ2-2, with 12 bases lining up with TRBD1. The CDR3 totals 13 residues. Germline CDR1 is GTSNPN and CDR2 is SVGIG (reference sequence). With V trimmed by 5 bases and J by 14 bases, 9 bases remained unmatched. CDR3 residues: CAWHPGGTGGLFF. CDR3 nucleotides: TGTGCCTGGCACCCAGGGGGGACAGGGGGCCTGTTTTTT.

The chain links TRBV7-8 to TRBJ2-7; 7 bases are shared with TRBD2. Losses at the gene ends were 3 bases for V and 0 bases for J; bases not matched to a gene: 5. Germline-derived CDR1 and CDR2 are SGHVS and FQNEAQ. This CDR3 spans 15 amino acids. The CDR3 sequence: CASSFWGGSSYEQYF. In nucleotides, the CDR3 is TGTGCCAGCAGCTTTTGGGGGGGGAGCTCCTACGAGCAGTACTTC.

The CDR3 DNA follows: TGTGCCAGCAGTTGGGCCCTAGCGGACCCCAATGAGCAGTTCTTC. This gives the protein CASSWALADPNEQFF. The chain uses TRBV6-5 and TRBJ2-1, with TRBD2 matching 7 bases. Unmatched junction bases numbered 9, after V lost 4 bases and J lost 6 bases. Germline values: CDR1 MNHEY, CDR2 SVGAGI. There are 15 residues in the CDR3.

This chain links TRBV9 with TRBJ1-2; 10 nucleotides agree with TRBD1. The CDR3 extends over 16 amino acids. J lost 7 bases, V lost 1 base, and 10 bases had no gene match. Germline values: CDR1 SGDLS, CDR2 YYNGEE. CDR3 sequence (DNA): TGTGCCAGCAGCGTACCGACCGGACAGGGGGTCGGTGGCTACACCTTC. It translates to CASSVPTGQGVGGYTF. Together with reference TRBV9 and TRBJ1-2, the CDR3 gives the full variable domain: DSGVTQTPKHLITATGQRVTLRCSPRSGDLSVYWYQQSLDQGLQFLIQYYNGEERAKGNILERFSAQQFPDLHSELNLSSLELGDSALYFCASSVPTGQGVGGYTFGSGTRLTVV.

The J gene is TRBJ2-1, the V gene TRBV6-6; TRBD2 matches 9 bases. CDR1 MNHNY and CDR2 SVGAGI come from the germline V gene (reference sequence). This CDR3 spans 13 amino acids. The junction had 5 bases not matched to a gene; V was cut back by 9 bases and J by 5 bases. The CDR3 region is CARAGGPDNEQFF. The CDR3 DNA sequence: TGTGCCAGGGCGGGAGGGCCCGACAATGAGCAGTTCTTC.

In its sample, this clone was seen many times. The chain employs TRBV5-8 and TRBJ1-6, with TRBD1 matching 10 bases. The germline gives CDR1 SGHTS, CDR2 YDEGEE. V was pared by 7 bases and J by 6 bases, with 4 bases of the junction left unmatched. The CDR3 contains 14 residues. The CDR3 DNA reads TGTGCCAGCGAACGGACAGGGGGTAATTCACCCCTCCACTTT. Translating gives CASERTGGNSPLHF.

CDR3 sequence: CASSHGLAGGLGGTQYF. The CDR3 bases are TGTGCCAGCAGCCACGGACTAGCGGGAGGGCTTGGGGGTACGCAGTATTTT. The chain combines TRBV11-2 with TRBJ2-3; 15 nucleotides agree with TRBD2. There are 17 residues in the CDR3. V shed 5 bases and J 8 bases; nucleotides not matched to a gene: 11. CDR1 is SGHAT and CDR2 is FQNNGV in the germline V gene.

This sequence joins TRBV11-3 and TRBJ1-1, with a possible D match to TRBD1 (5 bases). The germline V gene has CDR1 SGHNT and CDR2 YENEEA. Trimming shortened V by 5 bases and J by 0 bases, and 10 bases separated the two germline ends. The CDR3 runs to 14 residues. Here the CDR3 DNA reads TGTGCCAGCAGCCCCGACAGATTGAACACTGAAGCTTTCTTT. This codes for CASSPDRLNTEAFF.

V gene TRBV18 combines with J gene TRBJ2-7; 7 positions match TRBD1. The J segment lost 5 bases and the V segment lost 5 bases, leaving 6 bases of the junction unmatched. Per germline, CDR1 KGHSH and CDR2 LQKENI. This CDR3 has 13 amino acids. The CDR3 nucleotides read TGTGCCAGCTCAAGACAGGGTTTTGACGAGCAGTACTTC. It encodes CASSRQGFDEQYF.

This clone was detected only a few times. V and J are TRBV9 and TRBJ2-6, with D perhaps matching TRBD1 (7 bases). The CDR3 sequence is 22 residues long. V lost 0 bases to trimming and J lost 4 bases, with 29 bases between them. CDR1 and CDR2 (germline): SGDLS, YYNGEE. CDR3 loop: CASSVGVGGGGLAAGGANVLTF. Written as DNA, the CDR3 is TGTGCCAGCAGCGTAGGGGTCGGCGGAGGGGGCCTAGCTGCGGGCGGGGCCAACGTCCTGACTTTC.

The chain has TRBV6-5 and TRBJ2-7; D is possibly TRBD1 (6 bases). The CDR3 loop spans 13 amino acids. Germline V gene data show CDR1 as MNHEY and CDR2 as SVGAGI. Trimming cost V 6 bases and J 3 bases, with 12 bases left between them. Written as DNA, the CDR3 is TGTGCCAGCAGGGACCCCAGGGGCTACGAGCAGTACTTC. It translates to CASRDPRGYEQYF.

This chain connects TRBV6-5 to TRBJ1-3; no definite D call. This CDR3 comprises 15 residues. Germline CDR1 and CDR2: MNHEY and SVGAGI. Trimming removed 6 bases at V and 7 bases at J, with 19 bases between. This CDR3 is CASSRSTGTGNTIYF. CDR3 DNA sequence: TGTGCCAGCAGCCGAAGCACGGGAACGGGGAACACCATATATTTT.

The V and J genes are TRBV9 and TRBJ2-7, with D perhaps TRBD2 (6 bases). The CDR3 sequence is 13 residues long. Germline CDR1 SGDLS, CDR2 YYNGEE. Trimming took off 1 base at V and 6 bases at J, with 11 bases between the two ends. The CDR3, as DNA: TGTGCCAGCAGCGTATCGGCGGAGGGCGAGCAGTACTTC. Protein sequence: CASSVSAEGEQYF.

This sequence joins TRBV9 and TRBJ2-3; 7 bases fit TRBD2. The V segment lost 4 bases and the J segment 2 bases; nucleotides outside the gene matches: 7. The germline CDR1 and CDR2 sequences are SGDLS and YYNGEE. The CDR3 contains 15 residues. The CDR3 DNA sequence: TGTGCCAGCAGCCCCCGGGACTACCCCACAGATACGCAGTATTTT. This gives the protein CASSPRDYPTDTQYF.

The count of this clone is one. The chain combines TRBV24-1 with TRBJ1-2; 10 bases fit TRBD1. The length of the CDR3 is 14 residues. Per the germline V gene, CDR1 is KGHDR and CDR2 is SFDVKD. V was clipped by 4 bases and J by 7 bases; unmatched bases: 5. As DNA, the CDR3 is TGTGCCACCAGTGACCGGGACAGGGGACGTGGCTACACCTTC. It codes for CATSDRDRGRGYTF.

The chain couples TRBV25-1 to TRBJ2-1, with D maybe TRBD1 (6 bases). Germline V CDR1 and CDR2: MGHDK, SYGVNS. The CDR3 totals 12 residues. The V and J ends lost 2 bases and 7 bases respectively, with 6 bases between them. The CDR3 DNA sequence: TGTGCCAGCAGTGAAAGGGGGAATGAGCAGTTCTTC. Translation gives CASSERGNEQFF.

The CDR3 reads CASSLGAGSGPKKETQYF. CDR3 coding DNA: TGTGCCAGCAGCTTAGGCGCGGGTAGCGGGCCCAAGAAAGAGACCCAGTACTTC. The chain couples TRBV11-2 to TRBJ2-5; 7 bases are shared with TRBD2. The length of the CDR3 is 18 residues. CDR1 and CDR2 (germline): SGHAT, FQNNGV. Unmatched junction bases numbered 14, after V lost 1 base and J lost 3 bases.

The CDR3 DNA follows: TGTGCCAGCAGCTCACTAGATACGGGTTTGGGCACTGAAGCTTTCTTT. Translating gives CASSSLDTGLGTEAFF. This rearrangement joins TRBV11-3 to TRBJ1-1; D not resolved. The CDR3 extends over 16 amino acids. The V gene lost 4 bases and the J gene lost 4 bases, with 19 bases spanning the gap. The germline V gene encodes CDR1 SGHNT and CDR2 YENEEA.

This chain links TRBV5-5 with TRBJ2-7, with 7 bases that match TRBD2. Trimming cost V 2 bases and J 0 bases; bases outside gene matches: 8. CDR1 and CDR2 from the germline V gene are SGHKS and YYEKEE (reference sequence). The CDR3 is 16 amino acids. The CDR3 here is CASSFSLAAHSYEQYV. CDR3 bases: TGTGCCAGCAGCTTCTCCCTAGCGGCACACTCCTACGAGCAGTACGTC.

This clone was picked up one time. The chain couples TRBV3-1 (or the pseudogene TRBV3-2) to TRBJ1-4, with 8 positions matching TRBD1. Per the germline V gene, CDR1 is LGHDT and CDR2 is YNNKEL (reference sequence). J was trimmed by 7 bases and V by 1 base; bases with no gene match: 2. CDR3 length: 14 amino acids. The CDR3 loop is CASSQAGTGEKLFF. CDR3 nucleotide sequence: TGTGCCAGCAGCCAAGCCGGGACAGGTGAAAAACTGTTTTTT.

The CDR3 region is CAWSGGGGPREQYF. The CDR3 bases are TGTGCCTGGAGTGGGGGGGGTGGTCCACGGGAGCAGTACTTC. The V gene is TRBV30, the J gene TRBJ2-7, with 7 bases lining up with TRBD2. CDR1 and CDR2 (germline): GTSNPN, SVGIG (reference sequence). Trimming cost V 1 base and J 7 bases; bases outside gene matches: 10. The CDR3 spans 14 residues.

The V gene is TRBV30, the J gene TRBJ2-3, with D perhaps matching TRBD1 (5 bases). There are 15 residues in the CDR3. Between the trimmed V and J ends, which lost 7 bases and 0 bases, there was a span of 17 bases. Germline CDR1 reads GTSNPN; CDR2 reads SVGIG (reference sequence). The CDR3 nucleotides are TGTGCCTTAACCAGGGTGTCACATAGCACAGATACGCAGTATTTT. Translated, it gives CALTRVSHSTDTQYF.

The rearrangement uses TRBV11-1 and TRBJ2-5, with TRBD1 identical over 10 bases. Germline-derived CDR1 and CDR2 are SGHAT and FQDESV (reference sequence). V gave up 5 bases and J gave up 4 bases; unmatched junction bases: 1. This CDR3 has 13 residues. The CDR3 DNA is TGTGCCAGCAGCAGGGACAGGGGAGAGACCCAGTACTTC. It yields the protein CASSRDRGETQYF.